A selection of T cell receptor beta chains follows, all from one sample in a study of Ad26.COV2.S vaccination and SARS-CoV-2 variants. Method: immunoSEQ multiplex PCR; TCRdb's copy keeps in-frame clones and lacks some. The sample has 240,000 or so clones, around nine tenths seen once; the top ten hold roughly a tenth. Sequencing was performed on peripheral blood, taken in a trial of Ad26.COV2.S vaccine versus placebo. The source of these receptors is a person aged 18-65 years who received the Ad26.COV2.S COVID-19 vaccine or a placebo. Both conserved end residues are part of each CDR3. The order of the fields is CDR3 DNA, CDR3 protein, clone size, D gene, J gene, V gene. A D gene is named only where the DNA matches it firmly. Clone sizes are given selectively: once, few, many, or a class where the clone is expanded.

CDR3nt: TGCAGCGCTGGAAAGGGGGATTATTACGAGCAGTACTTC
CDR3aa: CSAGKGDYYEQYF
abundance: NA
d_gene: NA
j_gene: TRBJ2-7
v_gene: TRBV29-1

CDR3nt: TGTGCCAGTAGTATAGAGGGAGGAGGCTATGGCTACACCTTC
CDR3aa: CASSIEGGGYGYTF
abundance: NA
d_gene: NA
j_gene: TRBJ1-2
v_gene: TRBV19

CDR3nt: TGTGCCAGCAGTGAGGGCCCTTACAATGAGCAGTTCTTC
CDR3aa: CASSEGPYNEQFF
abundance: NA
d_gene: NA
j_gene: TRBJ2-1
v_gene: TRBV6-1

CDR3nt: TGTGCCAGCAGTTTCCCCGGGGAGCTGTTTTTT
CDR3aa: CASSFPGELFF
abundance: NA
d_gene: NA
j_gene: TRBJ2-2
v_gene: TRBV28

CDR3nt: TGTGCCAGCGGGAGGGCCACTGAAGCTTTCTTT
CDR3aa: CASGRATEAFF
abundance: NA
d_gene: NA
j_gene: TRBJ1-1
v_gene: TRBV3-1/TRBV3-2

CDR3nt: TGTGCCAGCAGTCCGGGACAAGCCCTCGAGCAGTACTTC
CDR3aa: CASSPGQALEQYF
abundance: NA
d_gene: NA
j_gene: TRBJ2-7
v_gene: TRBV6-2/TRBV6-3

CDR3nt: TGTGCCAGCAGTTTATTAGCGGGAGGGGTGTACGAGCAGTACTTC
CDR3aa: CASSLLAGGVYEQYF
abundance: once
d_gene: TRBD2
j_gene: TRBJ2-7
v_gene: TRBV28

CDR3nt: TGTGCCAGCAGCCTGGGACAGGGTCCGGGTGGCTACACCTTC
CDR3aa: CASSLGQGPGGYTF
abundance: NA
d_gene: TRBD1
j_gene: TRBJ1-2
v_gene: TRBV5-6

CDR3nt: TGCGCCAGCAGCCTCCCCGGAGGGGGTGCTGGCTACACCTTC
CDR3aa: CASSLPGGGAGYTF
abundance: NA
d_gene: NA
j_gene: TRBJ1-2
v_gene: TRBV5-1

CDR3nt: TGTGCCAGCAGCTTATTCGGGGGGGATGAGCAGTTCTTC
CDR3aa: CASSLFGGDEQFF
abundance: NA
d_gene: TRBD2
j_gene: TRBJ2-1
v_gene: TRBV7-9

CDR3nt: TGTGCCAGCAGCTTAGGAACAGGGAGAGCTTTCTTT
CDR3aa: CASSLGTGRAFF
abundance: few
d_gene: NA
j_gene: TRBJ1-1
v_gene: TRBV11-2

CDR3nt: TGTGCCAGCAGACCCGTGTCCCTCAACTATGGCTACACCTTC
CDR3aa: CASRPVSLNYGYTF
abundance: NA
d_gene: NA
j_gene: TRBJ1-2
v_gene: TRBV11-2

CDR3nt: TGTGCCAGCAGCCAAGATTCGTTCCAGGGCGTCTATGGCTACACCTTC
CDR3aa: CASSQDSFQGVYGYTF
abundance: NA
d_gene: NA
j_gene: TRBJ1-2
v_gene: TRBV3-1/TRBV3-2

CDR3nt: TGTGCCAGCAGAAACCTGGACAGACCGAACACTGAAGCTTTCTTT
CDR3aa: CASRNLDRPNTEAFF
abundance: NA
d_gene: NA
j_gene: TRBJ1-1
v_gene: TRBV21-1

CDR3nt: TGTGCCAGCAGCCGAGAGACGGAGCAGTACTTC
CDR3aa: CASSRETEQYF
abundance: NA
d_gene: NA
j_gene: TRBJ2-7
v_gene: TRBV6-2/TRBV6-3

CDR3nt: TGTGCCAGCAGCACAGGGGGAGAGACCCAGTACTTC
CDR3aa: CASSTGGETQYF
abundance: many
d_gene: TRBD1
j_gene: TRBJ2-5
v_gene: TRBV7-6

CDR3nt: TGTGCCAGCTCACCAACTAGCGGCCCGTCCTACGAGCAGTACTTC
CDR3aa: CASSPTSGPSYEQYF
abundance: NA
d_gene: TRBD2
j_gene: TRBJ2-7
v_gene: TRBV18

CDR3nt: TGTGCCACCAGTGATTTAGGGACGGGGTACAATGAGCAGTTCTTC
CDR3aa: CATSDLGTGYNEQFF
abundance: NA
d_gene: NA
j_gene: TRBJ2-1
v_gene: TRBV24-1

CDR3nt: TGTGCCACCAGTGACCTCGGGGAGCTGTTTTTT
CDR3aa: CATSDLGELFF
abundance: NA
d_gene: NA
j_gene: TRBJ2-2
v_gene: TRBV24-1

CDR3nt: TGTGCCAGCAGCTTAGGCGGGGGGTACGAGCAGTACTTC
CDR3aa: CASSLGGGYEQYF
abundance: NA
d_gene: TRBD2
j_gene: TRBJ2-7
v_gene: TRBV13

CDR3nt: TGTGCCAGCAGCCAACATGCCGAGACCCAGTACTTC
CDR3aa: CASSQHAETQYF
abundance: NA
d_gene: NA
j_gene: TRBJ2-5
v_gene: TRBV3-1/TRBV3-2

CDR3nt: TGTGCCAGCAGTTGGGACAGGGGTTACGAGCAGTACTTC
CDR3aa: CASSWDRGYEQYF
abundance: NA
d_gene: TRBD1
j_gene: TRBJ2-7
v_gene: TRBV27

CDR3nt: TGTGCCAGCAGTGAATTACAGGGAGGGCCTTGGGATACGCAGTATTTT
CDR3aa: CASSELQGGPWDTQYF
abundance: NA
d_gene: NA
j_gene: TRBJ2-3
v_gene: TRBV25-1

CDR3nt: TGTGCCAGCAGCGGCAGACAGGGGAGAAAGACCCAGTACTTC
CDR3aa: CASSGRQGRKTQYF
abundance: NA
d_gene: TRBD1
j_gene: TRBJ2-5
v_gene: TRBV7-8

CDR3nt: TGTGCCAGCAGCTTCCCCAACCAGGATACGCAGTATTTT
CDR3aa: CASSFPNQDTQYF
abundance: NA
d_gene: NA
j_gene: TRBJ2-3
v_gene: TRBV7-2

CDR3nt: TGTGCCAGCAGCCGACAGTTAGGTTCCTACGAGCAGTACTTC
CDR3aa: CASSRQLGSYEQYF
abundance: NA
d_gene: NA
j_gene: TRBJ2-7
v_gene: TRBV11-2

CDR3nt: TGTGCCACCAAGGAAACAGGAATTTATAGCAATCAGCCCCAGCATTTT
CDR3aa: CATKETGIYSNQPQHF
abundance: NA
d_gene: NA
j_gene: TRBJ1-5
v_gene: TRBV19

CDR3nt: TGTGCCAGTAGAGGCCGGGACGGAACTAACTATGGCTACACCTTC
CDR3aa: CASRGRDGTNYGYTF
abundance: NA
d_gene: NA
j_gene: TRBJ1-2
v_gene: TRBV19

CDR3nt: TGTGCCTGGAGTTTTCAGGGAAATAAGGGCTATGGCTACACCTTC
CDR3aa: CAWSFQGNKGYGYTF
abundance: once
d_gene: NA
j_gene: TRBJ1-2
v_gene: TRBV30

CDR3nt: TGTGCCAGCAGTGTAAAGACTGATCAGCCCCAGCATTTT
CDR3aa: CASSVKTDQPQHF
abundance: NA
d_gene: NA
j_gene: TRBJ1-5
v_gene: TRBV6-6

CDR3nt: TGCGCCAGCAGCTTGGTGGGACTAGCGGGAGGGAGGACAGATACGCAGTATTTT
CDR3aa: CASSLVGLAGGRTDTQYF
abundance: NA
d_gene: TRBD2
j_gene: TRBJ2-3
v_gene: TRBV5-1

CDR3nt: TGTGCCAGCAGTTTTATGAATACGCAGTATTTT
CDR3aa: CASSFMNTQYF
abundance: once
d_gene: NA
j_gene: TRBJ2-3
v_gene: TRBV27

CDR3nt: TGTGCCAGCAGCCACCGGGACAACTCCTACGAGCAGTACTTC
CDR3aa: CASSHRDNSYEQYF
abundance: NA
d_gene: NA
j_gene: TRBJ2-7
v_gene: TRBV7-9

CDR3nt: TGTGCCAGCAGCGAGAACCAGAGGACAGGGAACACCGGGGAGCTGTTTTTT
CDR3aa: CASSENQRTGNTGELFF
abundance: once
d_gene: TRBD1
j_gene: TRBJ2-2
v_gene: TRBV9

CDR3nt: TGTGCCTGGAGTGTATTGACAAGAGACACTGAAGCTTTCTTT
CDR3aa: CAWSVLTRDTEAFF
abundance: once
d_gene: NA
j_gene: TRBJ1-1
v_gene: TRBV30

CDR3nt: TGTGCCAGCTCACCAGTTGCCAAGGGGAGTCAGCCCCAGCATTTT
CDR3aa: CASSPVAKGSQPQHF
abundance: NA
d_gene: NA
j_gene: TRBJ1-5
v_gene: TRBV18

CDR3nt: TGCGCCAGCAGCAATGGACAGGGACGCTACGAGCAGTACTTC
CDR3aa: CASSNGQGRYEQYF
abundance: many
d_gene: TRBD1
j_gene: TRBJ2-7
v_gene: TRBV10-2

CDR3nt: TGCGCCAGCAGCCAAGACAAACTTTGGAATTCACCCCTCCACTTT
CDR3aa: CASSQDKLWNSPLHF
abundance: NA
d_gene: NA
j_gene: TRBJ1-6
v_gene: TRBV4-3

CDR3nt: TGTGCCAGCAGCGCTCAGGGGCAGGATGGCTACACCTTC
CDR3aa: CASSAQGQDGYTF
abundance: NA
d_gene: NA
j_gene: TRBJ1-2
v_gene: TRBV6-5

CDR3nt: TGTGCCAGCAGCGGGGGACCCGCCCAAGAGACCCAGTACTTC
CDR3aa: CASSGGPAQETQYF
abundance: NA
d_gene: NA
j_gene: TRBJ2-5
v_gene: TRBV9

CDR3nt: TGTGCCACCAGGGCCCCGGCGGTGGCATTCGGGGGCTACACCTTC
CDR3aa: CATRAPAVAFGGYTF
abundance: once
d_gene: NA
j_gene: TRBJ1-2
v_gene: TRBV28

CDR3nt: TGCGCCAGTGCCCGGCAAAACCAGCCCCAGCATTTT
CDR3aa: CASARQNQPQHF
abundance: NA
d_gene: NA
j_gene: TRBJ1-5
v_gene: TRBV10-1

CDR3nt: TGTGCCAGCAGCCACGTCCTAGCGGGGGCCAAAAACATTCAGTACTTC
CDR3aa: CASSHVLAGAKNIQYF
abundance: NA
d_gene: TRBD2
j_gene: TRBJ2-4
v_gene: TRBV4-2

CDR3nt: TGTGCCAGCTCACCCTACAGGGAAAGCAATGAGCAGTTCTTC
CDR3aa: CASSPYRESNEQFF
abundance: NA
d_gene: NA
j_gene: TRBJ2-1
v_gene: TRBV18

CDR3nt: TGTGCCAGCAGCTCGGGGGGGGTTGGCACAGATACGCAGTATTTT
CDR3aa: CASSSGGVGTDTQYF
abundance: NA
d_gene: TRBD2
j_gene: TRBJ2-3
v_gene: TRBV7-2

CDR3nt: TGCGCCAGCAAGAACCGGGACAAACTTTTCACAGATACGCAGTATTTT
CDR3aa: CASKNRDKLFTDTQYF
abundance: NA
d_gene: NA
j_gene: TRBJ2-3
v_gene: TRBV5-1

CDR3nt: TGCGCCAGCAGCCCACTCAGCGGGGGGGCATCCGAGACCCAGTACTTC
CDR3aa: CASSPLSGGASETQYF
abundance: NA
d_gene: TRBD2
j_gene: TRBJ2-5
v_gene: TRBV4-1

CDR3nt: TGTGCTAGCAGCCCGGGACAGTACACAGATACGCAGTATTTT
CDR3aa: CASSPGQYTDTQYF
abundance: NA
d_gene: TRBD1
j_gene: TRBJ2-3
v_gene: TRBV7-7

CDR3nt: TGTGCCAGCAGTTTGGAGGGGGAGAGCTCCTATAATTCACCCCTCCACTTT
CDR3aa: CASSLEGESSYNSPLHF
abundance: NA
d_gene: NA
j_gene: TRBJ1-6
v_gene: TRBV27